A selection of T cell receptor beta chains follows, all from one sample in a study of blood T cell repertoires in COVID-19. Libraries were prepared by immunoSEQ multiplex PCR; TCRdb keeps only in-frame clonotypes and omits some of them. The sample has roughly 68,000 clones, 90% seen once; the top ten hold less than 0.55%. Sequenced: peripheral blood. The origin of the receptors is a man over 45 with COVID-19, enrolled during active disease. Both conserved end residues are part of each CDR3. A D gene is named only where the DNA matches it firmly. Part of the rows lack a size; the others show once, few, many or a class for expanded clones.

clone size	D gene	J gene	V gene	CDR3 protein	CDR3 DNA
.	.	TRBJ2-1	TRBV14	CASSRRGSNEQFF	TGTGCCAGCAGTCGTAGGGGGAGCAATGAGCAGTTCTTC
.	.	TRBJ2-1	TRBV11-3	CASSLGAGEQFF	TGTGCCAGCAGCTTAGGGGCTGGGGAGCAGTTCTTC
.	.	TRBJ2-1	TRBV11-3	CASSIRDYNEQFF	TGTGCCAGCAGCATAAGAGACTACAATGAGCAGTTCTTC
once	.	TRBJ1-1	TRBV27	CASSLYWGGTEAFF	TGTGCCAGCAGTTTATATTGGGGAGGGACTGAAGCTTTCTTT
.	.	TRBJ2-3	TRBV5-1	CASSFYRGTDTQYF	TGCGCCAGCAGCTTTTACAGGGGCACAGATACGCAGTATTTT
.	TRBD1	TRBJ1-1	TRBV6-5	CASSYSNTGDTEAFF	TGTGCCAGCAGTTACTCGAACACAGGGGACACTGAAGCTTTCTTT
.	.	TRBJ2-5	TRBV27	CASSSLGTQETQYF	TGTGCCAGCAGTTCTCTCGGGACACAAGAGACCCAGTACTTC
.	TRBD2	TRBJ2-3	TRBV6-5	CASSGLAGGPDTQYF	TGTGCCAGCAGCGGACTAGCGGGAGGGCCAGATACGCAGTATTTT
.	.	TRBJ1-5	TRBV6-5	CASTGGDSNQPQHF	TGTGCCAGCACGGGGGGCGATAGCAATCAGCCCCAGCATTTT
.	.	TRBJ1-4	TRBV18	CASSPKSRLFF	TGTGCCAGCTCACCAAAATCACGGCTGTTTTTT
.	TRBD1	TRBJ1-5	TRBV28	CASSFGTGATNQPQHF	TGTGCCAGCAGCTTCGGGACAGGGGCCACCAATCAGCCCCAGCATTTT
.	.	TRBJ1-5	TRBV7-9	CASSAREEPQHF	TGTGCCAGCAGCGCACGGGAGGAGCCCCAGCATTTT
.	.	TRBJ2-7	TRBV19	CASSIMFMGSGAYEQYF	TGTGCCAGTAGTATAATGTTCATGGGTAGCGGAGCCTACGAGCAGTACTTC
once	TRBD2	TRBJ2-3	TRBV7-9	CASSLARGGPGDTQYF	TGTGCCAGCAGCTTAGCTCGGGGAGGGCCGGGGGATACGCAGTATTTT
.	TRBD2	TRBJ2-1	TRBV19	CASSPYLGSGRAHYNEQFF	TGTGCCAGTAGTCCCTATCTAGGTAGCGGGAGGGCCCATTACAATGAGCAGTTCTTC
.	.	TRBJ2-1	TRBV11-2	CASSLIRGSGNEQFF	TGTGCCAGCAGCTTAATCCGGGGATCGGGTAATGAGCAGTTCTTC
once	TRBD1	TRBJ1-1	TRBV5-8	CASSLRTGEAEAFF	TGTGCCAGCAGCCTGAGGACAGGGGAGGCTGAAGCTTTCTTT
.	TRBD1	TRBJ1-3	TRBV7-2	CASSLGTGVDSGNTIYF	TGTGCCAGCAGCCTCGGGACAGGGGTCGACTCTGGAAACACCATATATTTT
.	.	TRBJ1-1	TRBV5-5	CASSPPGGQATEAFF	TGTGCCAGCAGCCCTCCTGGGGGCCAGGCCACTGAAGCTTTCTTT
.	.	TRBJ1-1	TRBV7-9	CASLRLGALNTEAFF	TGTGCCAGCCTCCGCCTGGGGGCATTGAACACTGAAGCTTTCTTT
.	.	TRBJ2-1	TRBV2	CASSVFDEQFF	TGTGCCAGCAGTGTATTCGATGAGCAGTTCTTC
.	.	TRBJ2-1	TRBV7-2	CASSLGLRSEQFF	TGTGCCAGCAGCTTAGGTCTCCGGAGTGAGCAGTTCTTC
.	TRBD1	TRBJ2-7	TRBV30	CAWSLDRGREQYF	TGTGCCTGGAGCCTGGACAGGGGGCGCGAGCAGTACTTC
.	TRBD1	TRBJ1-2	TRBV9	CASTLGTGGSVYGYTF	TGTGCCAGCACCCTCGGGACAGGGGGCAGCGTCTATGGCTACACCTTC
.	TRBD2	TRBJ2-5	TRBV3-1/TRBV3-2	CASSPRLAGGRETQYF	TGTGCCAGCAGCCCCAGACTAGCGGGAGGGAGGGAGACCCAGTACTTC
few	.	TRBJ2-7	TRBV27	CASSPGPRASYEQYF	TGTGCCAGCAGTCCCGGACCGCGGGCCTCCTACGAGCAGTACTTC
.	.	TRBJ2-2	TRBV24-1	CATSDSHRDGELFF	TGTGCCACCAGTGATTCGCACAGGGACGGGGAGCTGTTTTTT
.	TRBD1	TRBJ2-3	TRBV6-2/TRBV6-3	CASSYPDRGSDTQYF	TGTGCCAGCAGTTACCCGGACAGGGGGTCGGATACGCAGTATTTT
.	.	TRBJ2-4	TRBV27	CASSPQLGARSGKNIQYF	TGTGCCAGCAGTCCCCAGCTAGGCGCGAGGAGTGGCAAAAACATTCAGTACTTC
.	TRBD2	TRBJ2-2	TRBV7-2	CASSQTSGRASGGELFF	TGTGCCAGCAGCCAGACTAGCGGGAGGGCCTCTGGCGGGGAGCTGTTTTTT
.	TRBD2	TRBJ2-5	TRBV18	CASSPPGGRKETQYF	TGTGCCAGCTCACCACCGGGCGGGAGGAAAGAGACCCAGTACTTC
.	TRBD2	TRBJ2-1	TRBV7-3	CASSSTPAGAGRYNEQFF	TGTGCCAGCAGCTCCACCCCCGCGGGAGCGGGACGCTACAATGAGCAGTTCTTC
.	TRBD1	TRBJ2-1	TRBV23-1	CASSPGTGVHEQFF	TGCGCCAGCAGTCCCGGGACAGGGGTTCATGAGCAGTTCTTC
.	.	TRBJ1-2	TRBV19	CASIPDRGWNYGYTF	TGTGCCAGTATTCCAGACCGGGGTTGGAACTATGGCTACACCTTC
few	.	TRBJ1-4	TRBV6-2/TRBV6-3	CASSYSVSDSTREKLFF	TGTGCCAGCAGTTACTCGGTTTCAGACTCCACCCGGGAAAAACTGTTTTTT
.	.	TRBJ2-3	TRBV21-1	CASSAGLAGTDTQYF	TGTGCCAGCAGCGCCGGACTAGCGGGAACAGATACGCAGTATTTT
.	TRBD2	TRBJ2-5	TRBV3-1/TRBV3-2	CASSPLGGRAIETQYF	TGTGCCAGCAGCCCCCTGGGAGGGAGGGCCATCGAGACCCAGTACTTC
.	.	TRBJ1-2	TRBV2	CASIKTGKNYGYTF	TGTGCCAGCATTAAGACAGGAAAAAACTATGGCTACACCTTC
.	.	TRBJ2-4	TRBV30	CAYEGADGKNIQYF	TGTGCTTACGAAGGGGCGGATGGCAAAAACATTCAGTACTTC
.	.	TRBJ1-1	TRBV6-2/TRBV6-3	CASSWGSGGEAFF	TGTGCCAGCAGTTGGGGGTCGGGAGGGGAAGCTTTCTTT
once	.	TRBJ1-6	TRBV6-6	CASTQGSNNSPLHF	TGTGCCAGCACCCAGGGGAGTAATAATTCACCCCTCCACTTT
once	.	TRBJ2-5	TRBV6-6	CASRRETQYF	TGTGCCAGCAGGCGAGAGACCCAGTACTTC
.	.	TRBJ1-2	TRBV5-1	CASRSTGTSYGYTF	TGCGCCAGCCGATCTACCGGGACATCATACGGCTACACCTTC
.	TRBD1	TRBJ2-2	TRBV29-1	CSANRGANTGELFF	TGCAGCGCCAACAGGGGGGCGAACACCGGGGAGCTGTTTTTT
.	.	TRBJ1-2	TRBV2	CASSDRFWAPNYGYTF	TGTGCCAGCAGCGACCGCTTCTGGGCACCGAACTATGGCTACACCTTC
.	TRBD1	TRBJ2-7	TRBV11-1	CASSFQGASYEQYF	TGTGCCAGCAGCTTCCAGGGGGCATCCTACGAGCAGTACTTC
once	.	TRBJ2-2	TRBV11-1	CASSPRTLAGELFF	TGTGCCAGCAGCCCCCGGACTCTGGCCGGGGAGCTGTTTTTT
.	TRBD1	TRBJ1-4	TRBV3-1/TRBV3-2	CASSQGRDRGILNEKLFF	TGTGCCAGCAGCCAAGGCCGGGACAGGGGGATCCTTAATGAAAAACTGTTTTTT
.	.	TRBJ1-2	TRBV14	CASSPQTPNYGYTF	TGTGCCAGCAGCCCACAGACGCCTAACTATGGCTACACCTTC
once	.	TRBJ1-4	TRBV6-5	CASSYSGAQSEKLFF	TGTGCCAGCAGTTACTCGGGGGCCCAAAGTGAAAAACTGTTTTTT
.	.	TRBJ1-1	TRBV5-1	CASSLGQGRSEAFF	TGCGCCAGCAGCTTGGGTCAGGGAAGGTCTGAAGCTTTCTTT
.	TRBD1	TRBJ1-2	TRBV30	CAWRVAGQGLGGYTF	TGTGCCTGGAGGGTTGCGGGACAGGGTTTAGGGGGCTACACCTTC
few	TRBD2	TRBJ2-1	TRBV3-1/TRBV3-2	CASSRGTSSNEQFF	TGTGCCAGCAGCCGAGGGACTAGCAGCAATGAGCAGTTCTTC
.	TRBD2	TRBJ2-6	TRBV10-3	CAISESGLATGANVLTF	TGTGCCATCAGTGAGTCAGGACTAGCGACTGGGGCCAACGTCCTGACTTTC
.	TRBD1	TRBJ1-2	TRBV5-1	CASSYEPTGGGNYGYTF	TGCGCCAGCAGCTACGAACCCACAGGGGGAGGTAACTATGGCTACACCTTC